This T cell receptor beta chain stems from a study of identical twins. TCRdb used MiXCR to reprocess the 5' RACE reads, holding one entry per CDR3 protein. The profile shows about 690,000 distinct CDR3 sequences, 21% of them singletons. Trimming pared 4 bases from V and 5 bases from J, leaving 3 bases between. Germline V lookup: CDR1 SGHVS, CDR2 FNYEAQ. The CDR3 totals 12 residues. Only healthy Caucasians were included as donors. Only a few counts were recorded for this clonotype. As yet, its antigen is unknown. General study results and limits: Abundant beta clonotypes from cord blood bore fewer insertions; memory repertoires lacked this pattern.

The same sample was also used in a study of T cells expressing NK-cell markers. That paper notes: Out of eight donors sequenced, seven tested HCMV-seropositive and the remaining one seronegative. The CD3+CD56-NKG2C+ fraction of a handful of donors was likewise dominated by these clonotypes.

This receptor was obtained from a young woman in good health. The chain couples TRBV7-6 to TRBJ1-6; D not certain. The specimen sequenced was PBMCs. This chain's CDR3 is CASSSDNSPLHF. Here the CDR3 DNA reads TGTGCCAGCAGCTCAGATAATTCACCCCTCCACTTT.